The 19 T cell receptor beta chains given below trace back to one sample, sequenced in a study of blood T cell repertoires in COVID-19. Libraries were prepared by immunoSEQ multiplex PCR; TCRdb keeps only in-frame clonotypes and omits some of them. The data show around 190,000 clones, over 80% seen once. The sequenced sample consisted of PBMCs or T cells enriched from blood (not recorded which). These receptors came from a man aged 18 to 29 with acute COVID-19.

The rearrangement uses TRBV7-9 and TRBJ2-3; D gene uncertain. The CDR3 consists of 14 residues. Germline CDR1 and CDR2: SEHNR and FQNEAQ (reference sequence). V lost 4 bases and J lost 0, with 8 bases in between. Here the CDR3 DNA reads TGTGCCAGCAGCTCGGAGCGAAGCACAGATACGCAGTATTTT. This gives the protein CASSSERSTDTQYF.

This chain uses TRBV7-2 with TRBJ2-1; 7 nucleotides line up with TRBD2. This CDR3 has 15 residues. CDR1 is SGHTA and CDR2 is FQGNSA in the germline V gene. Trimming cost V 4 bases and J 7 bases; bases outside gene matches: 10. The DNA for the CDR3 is TGTGCCAGCAGCTGGCTAGCGGCCCATCGGAATGAGCAGTTCTTC. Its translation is CASSWLAAHRNEQFF.

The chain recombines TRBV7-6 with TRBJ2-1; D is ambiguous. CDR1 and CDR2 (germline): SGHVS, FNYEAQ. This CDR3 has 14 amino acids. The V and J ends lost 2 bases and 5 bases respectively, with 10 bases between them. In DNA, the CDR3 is TGTGCCAGCAGCTTACGCCCCGGAGACAATGAGCAGTTCTTC. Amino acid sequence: CASSLRPGDNEQFF. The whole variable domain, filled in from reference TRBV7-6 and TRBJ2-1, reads GAGVSQSPRYKVTKRGQDVALRCDPISGHVSLYWYRQALGQGPEFLTYFNYEAQQDKSGLPNDRFSAERPEGSISTLTIQRTEQRDSAMYRCASSLRPGDNEQFFGPGTRLTVL.

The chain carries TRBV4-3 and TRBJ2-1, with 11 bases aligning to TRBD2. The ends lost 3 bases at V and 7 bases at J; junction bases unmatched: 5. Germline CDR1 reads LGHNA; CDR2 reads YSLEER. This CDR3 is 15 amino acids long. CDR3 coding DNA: TGCGCCAGCAGCCAGGGCACTAGCGGGAGTAATGAGCAGTTCTTC. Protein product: CASSQGTSGSNEQFF.

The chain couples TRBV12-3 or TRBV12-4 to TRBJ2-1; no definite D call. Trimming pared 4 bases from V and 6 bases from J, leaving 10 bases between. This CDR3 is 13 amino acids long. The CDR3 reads CASSSGGSNEQFF. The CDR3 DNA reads TGTGCCAGCAGTTCGGGTGGGTCCAATGAGCAGTTCTTC.

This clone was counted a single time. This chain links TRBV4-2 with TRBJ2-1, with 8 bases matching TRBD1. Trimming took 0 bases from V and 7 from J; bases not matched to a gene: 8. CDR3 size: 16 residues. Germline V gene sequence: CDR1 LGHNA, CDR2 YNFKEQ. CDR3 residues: CASSQDETGVLNEQFF. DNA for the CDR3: TGTGCCAGCAGCCAAGATGAGACAGGGGTGTTGAATGAGCAGTTCTTC.

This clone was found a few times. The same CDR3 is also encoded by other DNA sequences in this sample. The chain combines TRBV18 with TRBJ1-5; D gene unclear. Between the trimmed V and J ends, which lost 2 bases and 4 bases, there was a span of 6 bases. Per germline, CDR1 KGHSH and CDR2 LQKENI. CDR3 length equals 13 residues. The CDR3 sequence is CASSPEGNQPQHF. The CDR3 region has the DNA TGTGCCAGCTCACCAGAGGGTAATCAGCCCCAGCATTTT.

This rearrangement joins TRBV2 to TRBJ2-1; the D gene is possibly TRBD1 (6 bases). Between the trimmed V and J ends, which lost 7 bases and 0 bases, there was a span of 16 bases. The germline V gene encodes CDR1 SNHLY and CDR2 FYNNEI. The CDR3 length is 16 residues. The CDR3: CASNREFPSSYNEQFF. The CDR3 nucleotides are TGTGCCAGCAACAGGGAGTTCCCCAGCTCCTACAATGAGCAGTTCTTC.

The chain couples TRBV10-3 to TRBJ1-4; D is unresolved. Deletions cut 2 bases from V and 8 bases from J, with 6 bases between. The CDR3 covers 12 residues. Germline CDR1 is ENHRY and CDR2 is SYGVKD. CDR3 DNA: TGTGCCATCAGTGAGGCGTCGGAAAAACTGTTTTTT. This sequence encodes CAISEASEKLFF.

The CDR3, as DNA: TGTGCCAGCAGCTTAATGCAGATTAGCGGCCAGGGCGAGCAGTTCTTC. Protein: CASSLMQISGQGEQFF. The rearrangement uses TRBV7-6 and TRBJ2-1; possibly TRBD2 for D (6 bases). Germline values: CDR1 SGHVS, CDR2 FNYEAQ. The CDR3 has 16 residues. V lost 2 bases to trimming and J lost 10 bases, with 21 bases between them.

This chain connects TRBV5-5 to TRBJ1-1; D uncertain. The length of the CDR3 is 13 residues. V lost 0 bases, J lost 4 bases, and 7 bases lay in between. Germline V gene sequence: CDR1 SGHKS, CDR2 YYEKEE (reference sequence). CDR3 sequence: CASSLVLVTEAFF. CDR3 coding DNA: TGTGCCAGCAGCTTGGTATTAGTCACTGAAGCTTTCTTT.

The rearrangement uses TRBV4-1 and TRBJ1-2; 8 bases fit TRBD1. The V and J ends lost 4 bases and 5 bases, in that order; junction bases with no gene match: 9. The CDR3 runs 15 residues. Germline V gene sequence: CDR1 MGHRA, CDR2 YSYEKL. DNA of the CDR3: TGCGCCAGCAGCCGAACCGACAGGGGCGAATATGGCTACACCTTC. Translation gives CASSRTDRGEYGYTF.

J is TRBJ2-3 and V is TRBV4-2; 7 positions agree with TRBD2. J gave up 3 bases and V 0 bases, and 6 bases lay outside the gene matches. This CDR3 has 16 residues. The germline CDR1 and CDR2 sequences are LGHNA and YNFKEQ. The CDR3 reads CASSQDQGGSTDTQYF. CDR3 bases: TGTGCCAGCAGCCAAGATCAGGGAGGGAGTACAGATACGCAGTATTTT.

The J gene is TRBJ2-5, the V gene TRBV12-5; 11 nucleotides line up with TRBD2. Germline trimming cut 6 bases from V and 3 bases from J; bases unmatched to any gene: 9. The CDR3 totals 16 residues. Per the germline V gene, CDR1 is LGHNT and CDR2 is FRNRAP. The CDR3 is CASGYSPGLAEETQYF. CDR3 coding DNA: TGTGCTAGTGGCTACAGCCCGGGACTAGCGGAAGAGACCCAGTACTTC. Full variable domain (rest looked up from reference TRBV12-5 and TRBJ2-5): DARVTQTPRHKVTEMGQEVTMRCQPILGHNTVFWYRQTMMQGLELLAYFRNRAPLDDSGMPKDRFSAEMPDATLATLKIQPSEPRDSAVYFCASGYSPGLAEETQYFGPGTRLLVL.

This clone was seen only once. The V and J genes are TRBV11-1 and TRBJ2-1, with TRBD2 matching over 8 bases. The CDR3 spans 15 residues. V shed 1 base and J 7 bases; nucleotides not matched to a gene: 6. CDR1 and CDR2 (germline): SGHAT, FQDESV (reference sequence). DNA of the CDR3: TGTGCCAGCAGCTTAGGGGCCGGGACTAGTAATGAGCAGTTCTTC. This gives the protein CASSLGAGTSNEQFF.

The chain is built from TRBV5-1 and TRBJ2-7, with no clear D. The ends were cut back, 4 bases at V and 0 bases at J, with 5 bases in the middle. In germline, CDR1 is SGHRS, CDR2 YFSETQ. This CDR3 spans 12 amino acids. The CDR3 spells CASSLSSYEQYF. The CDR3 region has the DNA TGCGCCAGCAGCCTTAGCTCCTACGAGCAGTACTTC.

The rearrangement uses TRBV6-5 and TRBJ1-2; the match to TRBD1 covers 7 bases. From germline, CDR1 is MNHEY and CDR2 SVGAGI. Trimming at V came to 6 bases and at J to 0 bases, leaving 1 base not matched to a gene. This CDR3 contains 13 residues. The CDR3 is CASRGQANYGYTF. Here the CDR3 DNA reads TGTGCCAGCAGAGGACAGGCTAACTATGGCTACACCTTC.

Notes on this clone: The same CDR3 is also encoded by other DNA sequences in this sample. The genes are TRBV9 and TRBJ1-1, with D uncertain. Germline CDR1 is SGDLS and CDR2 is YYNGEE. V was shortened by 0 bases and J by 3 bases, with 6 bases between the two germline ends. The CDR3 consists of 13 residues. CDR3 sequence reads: CASSVAPDTEAFF. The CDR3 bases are TGTGCCAGCAGCGTAGCCCCGGACACTGAAGCTTTCTTT.

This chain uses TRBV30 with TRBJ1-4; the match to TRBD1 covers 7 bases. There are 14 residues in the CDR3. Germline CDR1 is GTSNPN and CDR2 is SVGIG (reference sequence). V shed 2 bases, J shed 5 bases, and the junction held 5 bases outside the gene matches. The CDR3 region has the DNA TGTGCCTGGAGTAGGGCAGGGGGAAATGAAAAACTGTTTTTT. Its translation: CAWSRAGGNEKLFF.